This T cell receptor (beta chain) was sequenced during a study of a mutant IDH1 vaccine in newly diagnosed glioma. Overall study context: The initiation of vaccination occurred 4-6 weeks after radiotherapy alone, or with temozolomide cycles. Study-level points and caveats: Changes to the top peripheral T cell clonotypes appeared unrelated to pseudoprogression.

Sequencing used immunoSEQ multiplex PCR; TCRdb keeps in-frame clones, though not all of them. The data show almost 95,000 clones, 85% to 90% seen once. Stated time point: week 47, end of study. A 20-mer mutant IDH1 peptide at 300 ug was injected subcutaneously with topical imiquimod. This clone was counted once. Its cognate antigen is unknown. This material consisted of PBMCs, taken from a glioma patient whose treatment included an IDH1 peptide vaccine. The receptor's source is a woman between 50 and 59 years old with glioma.

The CDR3 nucleotides are TGTGCCATCCCTAGCAGTGTGGCCTACAATGAGCAGTTCTTC. Its translation is CAIPSSVAYNEQFF. The chain is built from TRBV7-9 and TRBJ2-1; maybe TRBD2 (5 bases). The CDR3 totals 14 residues. With 10 bases removed from V and 2 bases from J, the gap between germline ends came to 15 bases. Germline V gives CDR1 SEHNR, CDR2 FQNEAQ (reference sequence).